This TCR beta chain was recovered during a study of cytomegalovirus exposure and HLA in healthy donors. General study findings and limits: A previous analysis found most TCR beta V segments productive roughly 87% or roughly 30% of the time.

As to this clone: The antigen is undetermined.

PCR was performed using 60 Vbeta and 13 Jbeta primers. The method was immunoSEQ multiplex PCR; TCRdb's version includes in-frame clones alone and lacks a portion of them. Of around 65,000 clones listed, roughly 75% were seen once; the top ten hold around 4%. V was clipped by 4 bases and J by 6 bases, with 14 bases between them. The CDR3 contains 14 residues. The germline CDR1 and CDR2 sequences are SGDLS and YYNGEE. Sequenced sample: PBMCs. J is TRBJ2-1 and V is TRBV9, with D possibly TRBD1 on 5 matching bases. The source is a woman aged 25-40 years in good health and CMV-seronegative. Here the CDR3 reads CASSKRPGPNEQFF. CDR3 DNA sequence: TGTGCCAGCAGCAAGAGACCAGGGCCCAATGAGCAGTTCTTC.